These 11 T cell receptor delta chains were sequenced from one sample in a study of intestinal T cells in coeliac disease. TRD repertoires were amplified in bulk with BIOMED-2 primers from around 160 ng of biopsy DNA. TCRdb redid the clone calls on the multiplex PCR reads with CATT. The sample lists approximately 1,500 delta-chain clones, roughly two thirds occurring once. Each case's genomic DNA was extracted from ten roughly 5.5-µm formalin-fixed paraffin-embedded scrolls. The specimen was a duodenal biopsy. Receptors originate from a human donor with celiac disease.

This clone has only one observation. The CDR3 coding sequence is TGTTCCCTTGACGCCGATAAACTCATCTTT. Protein sequence: CSLDADKLIF. This chain uses TRDV2 with TRDJ1; D gene unclear. The germline V gene encodes CDR1 GEAIGNYY and CDR2 EKD. CDR3 length: 10 amino acids.

This chain links TRDV1 with TRDJ3; D is uncertain. CDR1 and CDR2 from the germline V gene are TSWWSYY and QGS. The CDR3 contains 17 residues. V gave up 8 bases and J gave up 0 bases, with 14 bases separating them. CDR3 in DNA: TGTGCTCTTTACCCCGGTGGGAGCTCCTGGGACACCCGACAGATGTTTTTC. It is translated as CALYPGGSSWDTRQMFF.

By its share, this clone is large. This chain uses TRDV1 with TRDJ1; TRDD3 aligns across 12 bases. Germline loops: CDR1 TSWWSYY, CDR2 QGS. This CDR3 is built from 22 residues. The V gene end was trimmed by 5 bases and the J gene end by 4 bases; junction bases not matched to a gene: 26. The CDR3 nucleotides read TGTGCTCTTGGGTTACATTTTAGCCCCCGGGCTCACTGGGGGATACTAGTCGATAAACTCATCTTT. Amino acids: CALGLHFSPRAHWGILVDKLIF.

The gene calls are TRDV1 and TRDJ1; 9 bases fit TRDD3. CDR3 length: 23 amino acids. Trimming at V came to 1 base and at J to 5 bases, leaving 29 bases not matched to a gene. Germline CDR1 TSWWSYY, CDR2 QGS. CDR3: CALGEQVPSSRTGGTLDEDKLIF. The CDR3 nucleotides read TGTGCTCTTGGGGAACAAGTTCCCAGCTCCCGTACTGGGGGAACCTTGGACGAGGATAAACTCATCTTT.

In the case of this clone: It is likely a read error: a sequence one base away is far more abundant. V usage is TRDV3 and J usage is TRDJ1, with 7 bases matching TRDD2. The CDR3 covers 14 residues. CDR1 TVYSNPD and CDR2 GDNSRS come from the germline V gene (reference sequence). The CDR3 region is CAFNPSFGADKLTF. In nucleotides, the CDR3 is TGTGCCTTTAACCCTTCCTTCGGGGCCGATAAACTCACCTTT.

Sample share makes this clone large. Other DNA sequences in the same sample also yield this CDR3. The chain carries TRDV1 and TRDJ1; 8 bases align to TRDD3. This CDR3 has 20 residues. The germline V gene has CDR1 TSWWSYY and CDR2 QGS. V gave up 3 bases and J gave up 0 bases; unmatched junction bases: 18. The DNA for the CDR3 is TGTGCTCTTGGGGACAAATACCTACGTCTATGGGATACGAACACCGATAAACTCATCTTT. Translating gives CALGDKYLRLWDTNTDKLIF.

This clone has a single count. A clone one base away is much larger, so this may be a read error. Different DNA sequences within this sample yield the same CDR3. V and J are TRDV1 and TRDJ1; 11 bases line up with TRDD3. The germline V gene has CDR1 TSWWSYY and CDR2 QGS. The length of the CDR3 is 24 residues. The CDR3 is CALGGAHPTTIVGTGGYPGGGLIF. In nucleotides, the CDR3 is TGTGCTCTTGGGGGAGCCCATCCAACTACGATTGTGGGGACTGGGGGATATCCCGGGGGGGGACTCATCTTC.

This clone is classed as large. This chain joins TRDV1 and TRDJ1; tentative D call: TRDD2 (5 bases). V gave up 4 bases and J gave up 0 bases, with 33 bases separating them. Germline assignment: CDR1 TSWWSYY and CDR2 QGS. The CDR3 contains 22 residues. DNA of the CDR3: TGTGCTCTTGGGGCTCCCTTTTTACCTGGACTCTTGCCGCCTTCAGACACCGATAAACTCATCTTT. It codes for CALGAPFLPGLLPPSDTDKLIF.

In its sample, this clone was seen once. A far larger clone is one base from this, pointing to a likely read error. The identical CDR3 is also encoded by other nucleotide sequences in the sample. The chain uses TRDV1 and TRDJ1, with TRDD3 matching 8 bases. This CDR3 region has 19 residues. CDR1 is TSWWSYY, CDR2 QGS, per germline. The CDR3: CALGEQLTLGDAPTDKLIF. CDR3 nucleotide sequence: TGTGCACTTGGGGAACAGCTCACCCTGGGGGACGCTCCTACCGATAAACTCATCTTT.

In this sample, this clone is large (0.1 to 1%). This sample includes further DNA sequences coding for the same CDR3. This chain uses TRDV3 with TRDJ1; 12 bases match TRDD3. CDR3 length equals 17 residues. The V gene's germline CDR1 is TVYSNPD and CDR2 GDNSRS (reference sequence). J lost 0 bases, V lost 1 base, and 9 bases had no gene match. CDR3 amino acids: CAFTLLGDTGDTDKLIF. For the CDR3, the DNA is TGTGCCTTTACCCTACTGGGGGATACTGGGGACACCGATAAACTCATCTTT.

Details on this clone: A far more abundant clone sits one base away, making this likely a read error. The DNA is left out, because the CDR3 cannot be placed on it with certainty; the CDR3 is given as TCRdb lists it. Other DNA sequences in this sample translate to the same CDR3. The V call is TRAV29/DV5, the J call TRDJ1; the D call in the table, TRDD3, was not verified against the DNA. The CDR3 numbers 26 amino acids, ends counted. Germline CDR1 NSMFDY, CDR2 ISSIKDK. CDR3 sequence: CSVLLCSSTQPTSFLSSGAYTDKLIF.